The 19 T cell receptor beta chains reported below all come from one sample, sequenced in a study of blood T cell repertoires in COVID-19. Sequenced by immunoSEQ multiplex PCR; TCRdb stores in-frame clones only, minus some. The sample shows over 200,000 clones, roughly 89% of them seen only once. Sequences were obtained from PBMCs or T cells enriched from blood (not recorded which). The receptors shown here come from a man aged 25-45 years who had been exposed to COVID-19.

The V gene is TRBV10-3, the J gene TRBJ2-7, with 8 bases fitting TRBD1. Germline assignment: CDR1 ENHRY and CDR2 SYGVKD. V lost 6 bases to trimming and J lost 3 bases; unmatched junction nucleotides: 10. The CDR3 is made up of 15 amino acids. In nucleotides, the CDR3 is TGTGCCATCAGCCCAGGGACAGGTTCCGTCTACGAGCAGTACTTC. Its protein is CAISPGTGSVYEQYF.

The rearrangement joins TRBV6-2 or TRBV6-3 to TRBJ1-1, with D unresolved. Between the trimmed V and J ends, which lost 5 bases and 2 bases, there was a span of 9 bases. The CDR3 sequence is 13 residues long. The germline gives CDR1 MNHEY, CDR2 SVGEGT. The CDR3 DNA is TGTGCCAGCAGTCGTACAGAAAACACTGAAGCTTTCTTT. It translates to CASSRTENTEAFF.

The chain links TRBV2 to TRBJ1-5; 7 bases align to TRBD1. The J segment lost 7 bases and the V segment lost 10 bases, leaving 16 bases of the junction unmatched. CDR1 is SNHLY, CDR2 FYNNEI, per germline. The CDR3 spans 15 residues. CDR3 coding DNA: TGTGCCACCAAGGAGGGGACAGTCTTCGGGCAGCCCCAGCATTTT. This codes for CATKEGTVFGQPQHF.

V and J are TRBV5-1 and TRBJ1-2, with D possibly TRBD1 on 6 matching bases. Germline V CDR1 and CDR2: SGHRS, YFSETQ. V lost 0 bases and J lost 7, with 16 bases in between. This CDR3 contains 15 residues. The CDR3 coding sequence is TGCGCCAGCAGCTTGGAAACCCAACAGGGAAGTGGCTACACCTTC. Residues: CASSLETQQGSGYTF.

The chain uses TRBV10-3 and TRBJ1-2, with D perhaps matching TRBD1 (5 bases). Germline V CDR1 and CDR2: ENHRY, SYGVKD. The ends were cut back, 0 bases at V and 4 bases at J, with 18 bases in the middle. The CDR3 runs to 17 residues. The CDR3 sequence: CAISESGAAPTRYGYTF. The CDR3 DNA is TGTGCCATCAGTGAGTCAGGGGCAGCCCCTACCCGCTATGGCTACACCTTC.

This sequence joins TRBV11-2 and TRBJ1-5; 9 bases are a match to TRBD1. This CDR3 is 16 amino acids long. The V gene's germline CDR1 is SGHAT and CDR2 FQNNGV. V gave up 7 bases and J gave up 1 base; unmatched junction bases: 8. The CDR3 is CASTQTGGKSNQPQHF. The CDR3 nucleotides read TGTGCCAGCACCCAAACAGGGGGCAAAAGCAATCAGCCCCAGCATTTT.

This clone was found a few times. J is TRBJ1-5 and V is TRBV4-1, with D possibly TRBD1 on 5 matching bases. V dropped 4 bases and J dropped 7 bases, with 11 bases sitting between them. The CDR3 covers 13 residues. CDR1 and CDR2 (germline): MGHRA, YSYEKL. The CDR3 coding sequence is TGCGCCAGCAGCCCTGGGGGGAACCAGCCCCAGCATTTT. It encodes CASSPGGNQPQHF.

The rearrangement joins TRBV7-9 to TRBJ2-5, with TRBD2 as a possible D gene (7 bases). Trimming shortened V by 2 bases and J by 5 bases, and 15 bases separated the two germline ends. The CDR3 is 15 amino acids. Germline CDR1 is SEHNR and CDR2 is FQNEAQ (reference sequence). The CDR3 protein is CASSLNGGPTETQYF. DNA of the CDR3: TGTGCCAGCAGCTTAAACGGGGGGCCTACCGAGACCCAGTACTTC. Full variable domain (missing parts from reference TRBV7-9 and TRBJ2-5): DTGVSQNPRHKITKRGQNVTFRCDPISEHNRLYWYRQTLGQGPEFLTYFQNEAQLEKSRLLSDRFSAERPKGSFSTLEIQRTEQGDSAMYLCASSLNGGPTETQYFGPGTRLLVL.

This chain links TRBV18 with TRBJ2-6, with 9 bases identical to TRBD2. CDR1 and CDR2 (germline): KGHSH, LQKENI. The CDR3 sequence is 19 residues long. V shed 3 bases and J 2 bases; nucleotides not matched to a gene: 11. CDR3 DNA sequence: TGTGCCAGCTCACCGTCATGGGCGGGGGGGTCAGCTGGGGCCAACGTCCTGACTTTC. It is translated as CASSPSWAGGSAGANVLTF. The full variable domain, completed using reference TRBV18 and TRBJ2-6, is NAGVMQNPRHLVRRRGQEARLRCSPMKGHSHVYWYRQLPEEGLKFMVYLQKENIIDESGMPKERFSAEFPKEGPSILRIQQVVRGDSAAYFCASSPSWAGGSAGANVLTFGAGSRLTVL.

The rearrangement links TRBV5-1 to TRBJ2-2; perhaps TRBD2 as D (5 bases). The CDR3 contains 16 residues. Germline loops: CDR1 SGHRS, CDR2 YFSETQ. The V gene lost 6 bases and the J gene lost 0 bases, with 15 bases spanning the gap. CDR3 DNA sequence: TGCGCCAGCACTCTAATTCCGGGGACGAACACCGGGGAGCTGTTTTTT. Residues: CASTLIPGTNTGELFF.

This chain uses TRBV19 with TRBJ1-4; 8 bases agree with TRBD1. The CDR3 is 15 residues long. Looked up from germline, CDR1 is LNHDA and CDR2 is SQIVND (reference sequence). V trimming: 5 bases; J trimming: 4 bases; junction bases outside the gene matches: 6. The chain's CDR3 is CASSPGGAGNEKLFF. CDR3 DNA sequence: TGTGCCAGTAGTCCAGGGGGCGCGGGTAATGAAAAACTGTTTTTT. The full variable domain, completed using reference TRBV19 and TRBJ1-4, is DGGITQSPKYLFRKEGQNVTLSCEQNLNHDAMYWYRQDPGQGLRLIYYSQIVNDFQKGDIAEGYSVSREKKESFPLTVTSAQKNPTAFYLCASSPGGAGNEKLFFGSGTQLSVL.

The chain uses TRBV4-2 and TRBJ1-5; D gene ambiguous. V lost 0 bases, J lost 7 bases, and 7 bases lay in between. Germline V gene data show CDR1 as LGHNA and CDR2 as YNFKEQ. CDR3 length equals 13 residues. Here the CDR3 DNA reads TGTGCCAGCAGCCAAGATCAATTGCAGCCCCAGCATTTT. It yields the protein CASSQDQLQPQHF.

The chain couples TRBV7-6 to TRBJ2-7, with 7 bases lining up with TRBD2. The CDR3 runs 15 residues. Germline V CDR1 and CDR2: SGHVS, FNYEAQ. After removal of 1 base from V and 0 bases from J, the junction contained 3 bases not matched to a gene. CDR3: CASSLEASGSYEQYF. As DNA, the CDR3 is TGTGCCAGCAGCTTAGAGGCTAGCGGCTCCTACGAGCAGTACTTC.

J is TRBJ1-3 and V is TRBV4-1; maybe TRBD1 (5 bases). Germline loops: CDR1 MGHRA, CDR2 YSYEKL. This CDR3 has 14 amino acids. V was pared by 1 base and J by 4 bases, with 8 bases between. The CDR3 sequence: CASSQVGRGNTIYF. The CDR3 DNA sequence: TGCGCCAGCAGCCAAGTGGGGCGAGGAAACACCATATATTTT.

The CDR3 DNA sequence: TGCGCCAGCAGCAGACAGGGGATCTTGAACACTGAAGCTTTCTTT. This codes for CASSRQGILNTEAFF. J is TRBJ1-1 and V is TRBV5-1, with 8 bases matching TRBD1. Germline V gene sequence: CDR1 SGHRS, CDR2 YFSETQ. V lost 4 bases, J lost 0 bases, and 5 bases stayed unmatched. The CDR3 spans 15 residues.

This clone was found once. V is TRBV9 and J is TRBJ1-4; TRBD1 aligns across 7 bases. CDR3 size: 15 residues. Germline V gene data show CDR1 as SGDLS and CDR2 as YYNGEE. V lost 4 bases to trimming and J lost 3 bases; unmatched junction nucleotides: 6. DNA for the CDR3: TGTGCCAGCAGCATCCTGACAGGGCCTAATGAAAAACTGTTTTTT. Encoded protein: CASSILTGPNEKLFF.

This chain uses TRBV6-4 with TRBJ2-1, with D possibly matching TRBD1 (6 bases). Germline CDR1 and CDR2: MRHNA and SNTAGT. Between the trimmed V and J ends, which lost 4 bases and 13 bases, there was a span of 17 bases. The CDR3 consists of 13 residues. The DNA for the CDR3 is TGTGCCAGCAGTGCCTCAACAGGGTCTAATCAGTTCTTC. It is translated as CASSASTGSNQFF.

This chain uses TRBV6-5 with TRBJ2-7, with a tentative D call TRBD1 (6 bases). CDR1 MNHEY and CDR2 SVGAGI come from the germline V gene. The CDR3 is made up of 13 amino acids. The V gene lost 7 bases and the J gene lost 7 bases, with 17 bases spanning the gap. CDR3 nucleotide sequence: TGTGCCAGCACCAACTTGGGGGCGAGGGAGCAGTACTTC. Translation: CASTNLGAREQYF.

The chain joins TRBV19 to TRBJ2-7, with D hard to call. This CDR3 region has 14 residues. Germline assignment: CDR1 LNHDA and CDR2 SQIVND (reference sequence). V was shortened by 1 base and J by 0 bases, with 7 bases between the two germline ends. CDR3 bases: TGTGCCAGTAGTATAGGCGGAATCTCCTACGAGCAGTACTTC. Residues: CASSIGGISYEQYF.